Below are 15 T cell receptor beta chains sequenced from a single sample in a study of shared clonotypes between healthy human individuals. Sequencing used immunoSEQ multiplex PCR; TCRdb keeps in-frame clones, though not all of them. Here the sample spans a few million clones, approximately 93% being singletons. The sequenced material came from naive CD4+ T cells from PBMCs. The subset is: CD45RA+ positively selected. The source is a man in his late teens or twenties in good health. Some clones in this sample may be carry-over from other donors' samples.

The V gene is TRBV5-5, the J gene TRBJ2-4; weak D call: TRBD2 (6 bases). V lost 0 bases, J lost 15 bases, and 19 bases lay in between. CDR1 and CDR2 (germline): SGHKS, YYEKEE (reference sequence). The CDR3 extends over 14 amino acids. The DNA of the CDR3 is TGTGCCAGCAGCTTGGGGCTAGCGTTCCCTATAGGGTACTTC. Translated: CASSLGLAFPIGYF.

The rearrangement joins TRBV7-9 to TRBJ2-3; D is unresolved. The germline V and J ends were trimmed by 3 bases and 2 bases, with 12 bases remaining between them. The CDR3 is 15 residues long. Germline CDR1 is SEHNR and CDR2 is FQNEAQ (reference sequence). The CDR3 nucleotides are TGTGCCAGCAGCTTTCTTAAAAAGCACACAGATACGCAGTATTTT. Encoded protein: CASSFLKKHTDTQYF.

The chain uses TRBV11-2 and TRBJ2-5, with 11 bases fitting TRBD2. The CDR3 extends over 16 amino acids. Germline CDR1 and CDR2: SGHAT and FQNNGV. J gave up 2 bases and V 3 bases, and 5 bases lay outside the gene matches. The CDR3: CASSFRTSGLQETQYF. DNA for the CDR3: TGTGCCAGCAGCTTTCGGACTAGCGGGTTACAAGAGACCCAGTACTTC.

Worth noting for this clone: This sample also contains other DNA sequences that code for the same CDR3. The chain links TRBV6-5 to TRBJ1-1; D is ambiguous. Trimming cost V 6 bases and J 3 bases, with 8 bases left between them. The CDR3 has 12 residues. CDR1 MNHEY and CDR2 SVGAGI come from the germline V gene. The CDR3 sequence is CASRGSDTEAFF. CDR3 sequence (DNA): TGTGCCAGCAGAGGCTCAGACACTGAAGCTTTCTTT.

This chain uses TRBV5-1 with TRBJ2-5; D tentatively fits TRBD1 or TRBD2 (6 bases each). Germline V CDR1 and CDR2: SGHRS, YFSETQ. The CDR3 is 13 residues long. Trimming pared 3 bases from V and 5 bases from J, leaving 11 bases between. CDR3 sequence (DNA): TGCGCCAGCAGCTATCTAGGGGGGGAGACCCAGTACTTC. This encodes CASSYLGGETQYF.

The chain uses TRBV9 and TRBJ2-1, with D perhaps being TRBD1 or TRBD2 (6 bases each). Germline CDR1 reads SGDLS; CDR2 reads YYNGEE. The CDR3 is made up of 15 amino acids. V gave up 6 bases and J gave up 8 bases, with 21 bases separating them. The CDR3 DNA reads TGTGCCAGCACCGCCCCCCTAGGGGGGAACCATGAGCAGTTCTTC. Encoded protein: CASTAPLGGNHEQFF.

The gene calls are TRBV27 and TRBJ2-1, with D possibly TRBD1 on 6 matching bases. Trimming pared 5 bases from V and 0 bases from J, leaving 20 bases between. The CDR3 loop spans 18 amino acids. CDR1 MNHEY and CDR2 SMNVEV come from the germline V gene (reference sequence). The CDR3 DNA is TGTGCCAGCAGTCAAGCTCGGACAGTACTAAGCTCCTACAATGAGCAGTTCTTC. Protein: CASSQARTVLSSYNEQFF.

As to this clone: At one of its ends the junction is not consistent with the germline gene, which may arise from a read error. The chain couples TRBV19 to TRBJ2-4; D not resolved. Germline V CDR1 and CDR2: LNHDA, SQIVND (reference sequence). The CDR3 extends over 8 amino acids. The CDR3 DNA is TGTGCCAGTAGTATCCAGGACTTC. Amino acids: CASSIQDF.

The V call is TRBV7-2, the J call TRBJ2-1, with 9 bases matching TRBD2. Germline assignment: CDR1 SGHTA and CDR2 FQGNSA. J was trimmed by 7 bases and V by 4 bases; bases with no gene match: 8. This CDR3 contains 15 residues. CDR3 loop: CASSWGLAGINEQFF. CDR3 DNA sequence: TGTGCCAGCAGCTGGGGACTAGCTGGAATTAATGAGCAGTTCTTC.

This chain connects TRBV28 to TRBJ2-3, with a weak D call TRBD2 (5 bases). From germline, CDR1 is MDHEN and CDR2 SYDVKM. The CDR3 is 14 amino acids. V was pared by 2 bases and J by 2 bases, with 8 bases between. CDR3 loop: CASSLSGITDTQYF. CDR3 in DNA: TGTGCCAGCAGTTTAAGCGGAATCACAGATACGCAGTATTTT. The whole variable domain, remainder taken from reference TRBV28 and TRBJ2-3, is DVKVTQSSRYLVKRTGEKVFLECVQDMDHENMFWYRQDPGLGLRLIYFSYDVKMKEKGDIPEGYSVSREKKERFSLILESASTNQTSMYLCASSLSGITDTQYFGPGTRLTVL.

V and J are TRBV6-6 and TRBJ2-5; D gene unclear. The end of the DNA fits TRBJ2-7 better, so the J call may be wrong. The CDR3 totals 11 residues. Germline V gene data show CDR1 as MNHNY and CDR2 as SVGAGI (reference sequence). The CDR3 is CASTAAYEQYF. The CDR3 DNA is TGTGCCAGCACCGCCGCCTACGAGCAGTACTTC.

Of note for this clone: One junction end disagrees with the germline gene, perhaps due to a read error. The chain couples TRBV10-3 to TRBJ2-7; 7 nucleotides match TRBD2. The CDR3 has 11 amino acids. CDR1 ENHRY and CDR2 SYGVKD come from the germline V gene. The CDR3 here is CAISPGGLRAF. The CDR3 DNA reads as TGTGCCATCAGCCCGGGGGGTCTCCGAGCCTTC.

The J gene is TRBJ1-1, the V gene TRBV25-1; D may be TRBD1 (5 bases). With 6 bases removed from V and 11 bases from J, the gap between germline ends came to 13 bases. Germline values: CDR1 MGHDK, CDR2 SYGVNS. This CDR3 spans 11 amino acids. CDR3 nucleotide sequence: TGTGCCAGCAGAGATACAGGTGGGGCTTTCTTT. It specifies CASRDTGGAFF.

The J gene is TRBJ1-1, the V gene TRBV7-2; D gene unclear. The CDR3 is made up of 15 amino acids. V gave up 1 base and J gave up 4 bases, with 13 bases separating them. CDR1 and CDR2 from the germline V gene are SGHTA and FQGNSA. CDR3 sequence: CASSLGHERSTEAFF. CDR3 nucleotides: TGTGCCAGCAGCTTAGGTCATGAGAGGAGCACTGAAGCTTTCTTT. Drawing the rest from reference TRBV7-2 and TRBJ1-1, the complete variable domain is GAGVSQSPSNKVTEKGKDVELRCDPISGHTALYWYRQSLGQGLEFLIYFQGNSAPDKSGLPSDRFSAERTGGSVSTLTIQRTQQEDSAVYLCASSLGHERSTEAFFGQGTRLTVV.

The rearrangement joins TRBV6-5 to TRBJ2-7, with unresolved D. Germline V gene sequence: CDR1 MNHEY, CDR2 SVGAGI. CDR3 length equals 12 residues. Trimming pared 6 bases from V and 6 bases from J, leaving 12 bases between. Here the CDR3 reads CASRATWGEQYF. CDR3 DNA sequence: TGTGCCAGCAGGGCGACCTGGGGCGAGCAGTACTTC.